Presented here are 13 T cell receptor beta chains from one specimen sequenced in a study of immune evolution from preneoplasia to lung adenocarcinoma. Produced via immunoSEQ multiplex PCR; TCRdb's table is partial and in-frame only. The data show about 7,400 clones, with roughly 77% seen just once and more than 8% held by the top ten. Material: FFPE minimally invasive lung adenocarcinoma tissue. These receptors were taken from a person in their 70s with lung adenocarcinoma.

DNA of the CDR3: TGTGCCACCGGTATGCCGAATGAGCAGTTCTTC. Protein product: CATGMPNEQFF. The rearrangement uses TRBV15 and TRBJ2-1; D is unclear. Deletions cut 8 bases from V and 7 bases from J, with 9 bases between. CDR1 is LNHNV, CDR2 YYDKDF, per germline (reference sequence). This CDR3 spans 11 amino acids.

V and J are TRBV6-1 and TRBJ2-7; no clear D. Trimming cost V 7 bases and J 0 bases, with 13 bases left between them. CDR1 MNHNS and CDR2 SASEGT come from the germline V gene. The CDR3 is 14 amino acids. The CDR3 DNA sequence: TGTGCCAGCAACCCAGGCCGGAGCTCCTACGAGCAGTACTTC. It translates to CASNPGRSSYEQYF.

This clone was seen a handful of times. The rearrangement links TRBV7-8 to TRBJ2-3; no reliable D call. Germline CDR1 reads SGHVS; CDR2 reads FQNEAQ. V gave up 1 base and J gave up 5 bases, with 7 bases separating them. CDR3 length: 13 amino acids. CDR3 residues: CASSLGFRDTQYF. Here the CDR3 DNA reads TGTGCCAGCAGCTTAGGTTTCAGAGATACGCAGTATTTT. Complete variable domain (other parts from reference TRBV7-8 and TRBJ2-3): GAGVSQSPRYKVAKRGQDVALRCDPISGHVSLFWYQQALGQGPEFLTYFQNEAQLDKSGLPSDRFFAERPEGSVSTLKIQRTQQEDSAVYLCASSLGFRDTQYFGPGTRLTVL.

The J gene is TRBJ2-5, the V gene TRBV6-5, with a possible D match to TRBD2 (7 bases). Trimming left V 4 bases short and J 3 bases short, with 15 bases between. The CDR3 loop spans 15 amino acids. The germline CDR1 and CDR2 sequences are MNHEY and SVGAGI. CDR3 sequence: CASSSVRGREETQYF. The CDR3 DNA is TGTGCCAGCAGTTCAGTAAGGGGGAGGGAAGAGACCCAGTACTTC.

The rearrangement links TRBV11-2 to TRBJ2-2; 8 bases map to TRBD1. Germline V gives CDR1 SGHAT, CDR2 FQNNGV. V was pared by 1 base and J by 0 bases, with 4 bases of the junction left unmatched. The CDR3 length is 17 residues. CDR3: CASSLGRTGPNTGELFF. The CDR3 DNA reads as TGTGCCAGCAGCTTAGGGAGGACAGGGCCGAACACCGGGGAGCTGTTTTTT.

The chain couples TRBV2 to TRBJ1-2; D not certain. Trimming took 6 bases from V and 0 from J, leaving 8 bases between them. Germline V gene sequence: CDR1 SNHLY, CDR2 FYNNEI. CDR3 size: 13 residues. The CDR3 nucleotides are TGTGCCAGCAGCCCGGACTCTAACTATGGCTACACCTTC. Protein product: CASSPDSNYGYTF. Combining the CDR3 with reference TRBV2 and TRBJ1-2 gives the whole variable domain EPEVTQTPSHQVTQMGQEVILRCVPISNHLYFYWYRQILGQKVEFLVSFYNNEISEKSEIFDDQFSVERPDGSNFTLKIRSTKLEDSAMYFCASSPDSNYGYTFGSGTRLTVV.

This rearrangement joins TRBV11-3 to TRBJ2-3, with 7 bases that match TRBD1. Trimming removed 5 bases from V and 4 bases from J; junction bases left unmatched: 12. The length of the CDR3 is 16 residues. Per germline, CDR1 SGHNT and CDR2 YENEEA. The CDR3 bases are TGTGCCAGCAGCACCAGGACAGGAGCTATGGCAGATACGCAGTATTTT. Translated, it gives CASSTRTGAMADTQYF.

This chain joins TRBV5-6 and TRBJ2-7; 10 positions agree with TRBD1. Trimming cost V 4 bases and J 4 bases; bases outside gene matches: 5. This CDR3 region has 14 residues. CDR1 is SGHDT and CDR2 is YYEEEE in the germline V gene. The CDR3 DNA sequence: TGTGCCAGCAGCGCGACAGGGGGCTGGTACGAGCAGTACTTC. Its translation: CASSATGGWYEQYF.

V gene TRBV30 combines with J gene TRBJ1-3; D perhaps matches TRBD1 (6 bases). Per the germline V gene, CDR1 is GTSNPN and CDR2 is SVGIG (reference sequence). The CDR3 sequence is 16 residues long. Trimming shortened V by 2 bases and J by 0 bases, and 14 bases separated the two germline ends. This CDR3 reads CAWSFLKGGSGNTIYF. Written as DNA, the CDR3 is TGTGCCTGGAGTTTTCTGAAGGGGGGCTCTGGAAACACCATATATTTT.

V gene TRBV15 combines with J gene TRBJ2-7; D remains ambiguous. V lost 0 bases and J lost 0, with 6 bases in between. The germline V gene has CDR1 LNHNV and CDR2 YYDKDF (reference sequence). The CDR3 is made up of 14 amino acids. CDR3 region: CATSREGTSYEQYF. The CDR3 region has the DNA TGTGCCACCAGCAGAGAAGGAACCTCCTACGAGCAGTACTTC.

The CDR3 nucleotides are TGTGCCAGCCACCCAGCGGGCAGGAAGCACGAGCAGTACTTC. Its translation: CASHPAGRKHEQYF. The gene calls are TRBV27 and TRBJ2-7; a weak D match, TRBD2 (6 bases). Germline assignment: CDR1 MNHEY and CDR2 SMNVEV (reference sequence). The germline V and J ends were trimmed by 8 bases and 5 bases, with 19 bases remaining between them. CDR3 length: 14 amino acids.

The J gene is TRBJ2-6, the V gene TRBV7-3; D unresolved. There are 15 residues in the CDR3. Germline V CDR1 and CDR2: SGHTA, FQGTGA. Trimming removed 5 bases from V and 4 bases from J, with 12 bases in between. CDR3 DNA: TGTGCCAGCAGCCCCGCCCTCCTCGGGGCCAACGTCCTGACTTTC. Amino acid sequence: CASSPALLGANVLTF.

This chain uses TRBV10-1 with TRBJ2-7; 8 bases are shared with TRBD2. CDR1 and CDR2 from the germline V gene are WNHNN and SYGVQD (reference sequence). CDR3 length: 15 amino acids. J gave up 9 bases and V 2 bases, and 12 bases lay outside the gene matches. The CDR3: CASSEASGRTSVQYF. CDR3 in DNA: TGCGCCAGCAGTGAGGCTAGCGGGCGGACATCGGTGCAGTACTTC.